The following is a T cell receptor (beta chain) sequence with its context. The antigen is undetermined. The data are from a study of human T cells and chemical hapten exposure. In the study overall: How much TCR each sample yielded varied, mostly because pooled library volumes differed slightly.

Time point reported: healthy volunteer bleed at 6 weeks. Total RNA was extracted from unfractionated whole blood. What the library attached to individual cDNA molecules were unique molecular identifiers. MiXCR, applied by TCRdb to the RACE reads, yields one record per CDR3 protein. The data contain approximately 81,000 distinct CDR3 sequences, roughly 8.6% of them singletons. The study's findings and limits: Sensitizing with DPC caused no change in TCRs above 1 in 1000 frequency.

What was sequenced was whole blood. This clonotype was sampled from a male donor in good health. Some clones in this sample may be carry-over from other donors' samples.

DNA of the CDR3: TGTGCCAGCAGAGGGACGCACTTGGACGGCTACACCTTC. Residues: CASRGTHLDGYTF. This rearrangement joins TRBV25-1 to TRBJ1-2; D might be TRBD1 (5 bases). This CDR3 has 13 residues. The germline V and J ends were trimmed by 6 bases and 8 bases, with 16 bases remaining between them. Germline-derived CDR1 and CDR2 are MGHDK and SYGVNS.